This T cell receptor beta chain was captured in a study of Ad26.COV2.S vaccination and SARS-CoV-2 variants. Study-wide findings and caveats: TCR breadth and depth analyses may have underestimated total T cell responses. Higher spike-specific TCR breadth was found in vaccine recipients than in placebo recipients. A substantial breadth of spike-specific CD8+ and CD4+ T cell responses after vaccination has been reported.

TCRdb keeps only in-frame clones here, not all; method: immunoSEQ multiplex PCR. The table shows some 480,000 clones, with 70% to 90% occurring only once. In its sample, this clone was seen a few times. Its antigen remains unidentified. The treatment was: some 20 received Ad26.COV2.S at low or high dose, single or two shots; about 5 received placebo; per-sample allocation not given. The study sampled participants on day 63 after the first vaccine or placebo injection. The shot given was an Ad26 vector that makes Wuhan-strain SARS-CoV-2 spike. The CDR3 has 12 residues. Trimming took 8 bases from V and 0 from J, leaving 8 bases between them.

The chain couples TRBV12-3 or TRBV12-4 to TRBJ2-7; D gene uncertain. The source was peripheral blood, collected in a trial of Ad26.COV2.S vaccine versus placebo. The source is a person aged 18-65 years who received the Ad26.COV2.S COVID-19 vaccine or a placebo. Here the CDR3 reads CASGMSSYEQYF. The CDR3 coding sequence is TGTGCCAGCGGCATGAGCTCCTACGAGCAGTACTTC.